This TCR beta chain was recovered during a study of early stage breast cancer tumors. Each sample had two DNA replicates, roughly 0.5 ug blood or 1.5 ug tissue. The protocol was immunoSEQ multiplex PCR, while the TCRdb copy is restricted to in-frame clones and leaves out a portion. Of roughly 30,000 clones listed, 74% were seen once; the top ten hold around 10%. Germline values: CDR1 SGHRS, CDR2 YFSETQ. CDR3 length equals 16 residues. The germline V and J ends were trimmed by 3 bases and 4 bases, with 19 bases remaining between them. This sequence joins TRBV5-1 and TRBJ1-2; TRBD1 is a possible D gene (5 bases). What was sequenced was breast tumor tissue. The clonotype originates from a person in their thirties with breast cancer. CDR3 nucleotide sequence: TGCGCCAGCAGCTCGCAGGGAGGGCGGGACGTCTATGGCTACACCTTC. It translates to CASSSQGGRDVYGYTF.